The present T cell receptor beta chain was sequenced within a study of T cells in Graves' hyperthyroidism and ophthalmopathy. Study-level information: Before any treatment, at initial diagnosis, peripheral blood was collected.

Researchers amplified the TCR beta CDR3 regions from RNA transcripts. First-round RT-PCR of the TCR CDR3 relied on the HTBI primer set. TCRdb re-called the multiplex PCR reads with MiXCR, one entry per CDR3 protein. The table records 640,000 or so distinct CDR3 sequences, approximately 15% of them present only once. The CDR3 is 14 amino acids. The germline V gene encodes CDR1 KGHDR and CDR2 SFDVKD. Trimming removed 3 bases at V and 7 bases at J, with 14 bases between. Patients were excluded for uncontrolled infection, other autoimmune disease, pregnancy or lactation. J is TRBJ1-2 and V is TRBV24-1, with D perhaps TRBD1 (5 bases). The source of this sequence is a woman aged 18-29 years with Graves' ophthalmopathy. The sample was blood. The CDR3 DNA is TGTGCCACCAGTGATATGACCAGGGTCGCTGGCTACACCTTC. As protein: CATSDMTRVAGYTF.